The rows below give T cell receptor beta chains drawn from one sample of a study of early T cells in non-severe SARS-CoV-2 infection. TCRdb re-analysed the 5' RACE reads in MiXCR, keeping a single row per CDR3 protein. The sample holds around 68,000 distinct CDR3 sequences, roughly 12% seen once. This sample comprised whole blood, obtained at baseline. These receptors originate from an adult who was a healthcare worker with PCR-confirmed SARS-CoV-2 infection or an uninfected control (not recorded which). The CDR3 runs from the conserved cysteine through the conserved F or W. Each record gives: D gene, J gene, CDR3 length, V gene, clone size, CDR3 protein, CDR3 DNA. The D gene is left open where the match is weak. Size is stated for part of the rows, as once, few or many counts, or as a class when the clone is expanded.

>TRBD2|TRBJ2-3|15|TRBV5-1|.
CASSLGAGRSDTQYF
TGCGCCAGCAGCTTGGGAGCGGGAAGGTCAGATACGCAGTATTTT
>TRBD2|TRBJ2-1|14|TRBV29-1|.
CSVVSGGSYNEQFF
TGCAGCGTCGTGTCGGGGGGGTCCTACAATGAGCAGTTCTTC
>TRBD2|TRBJ2-5|16|TRBV7-2|many
CASSSLLTSGTETQYF
TGTGCCAGCAGCTCCCTGTTAACTAGCGGGACCGAGACCCAGTACTTC
>TRBD1|TRBJ2-7|13|TRBV2|.
CARGQGPSYEQYF
TGTGCCAGAGGACAGGGGCCCTCCTACGAGCAGTACTTC
>.|TRBJ2-7|13|TRBV6-6|.
CASSYSLGNEQYF
TGTGCCAGCAGTTACTCGTTGGGGAACGAGCAGTACTTC
>.|TRBJ2-1|14|TRBV4-3|few
CASSRDSNYNEQFF
TGCGCCAGCAGCCGAGACAGTAACTACAATGAGCAGTTCTTC
>.|TRBJ2-1|10|TRBV29-1|.
CSVKNREQFF
TGCAGCGTTAAAAATCGAGAGCAGTTCTTC
>TRBD2|TRBJ2-1|15|TRBV7-9|few
CASSLGGRSYNEQFF
TGTGCCAGCAGCTTGGGGGGGAGATCCTACAATGAGCAGTTCTTC
>TRBD1|TRBJ2-6|19|TRBV10-3|many
CAISDISGTGVVGANVLTF
TGTGCCATCAGTGATATCAGCGGGACAGGGGTAGTGGGGGCCAACGTCCTGACTTTC
>TRBD1|TRBJ1-6|17|TRBV13|few
CASSLLRDRGRNSPLHF
TGTGCCAGCAGCTTACTGAGGGACAGGGGACGAAATTCACCCCTCCACTTT
>TRBD2|TRBJ2-4|16|TRBV5-4|.
CASSPQSGAGLRIQYF
TGTGCCAGCAGCCCGCAGAGTGGAGCGGGGTTGCGCATTCAGTACTTC